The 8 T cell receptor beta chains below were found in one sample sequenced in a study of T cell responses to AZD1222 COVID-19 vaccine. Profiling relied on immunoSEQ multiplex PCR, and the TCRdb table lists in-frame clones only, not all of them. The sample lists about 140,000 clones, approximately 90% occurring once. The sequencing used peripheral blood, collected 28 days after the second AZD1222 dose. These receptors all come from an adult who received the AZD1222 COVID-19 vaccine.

In DNA, the CDR3 is TGTGCCAGCAGCGTAACACCGAGGGGCACTGAAGCTTTCTTT. Translated, it gives CASSVTPRGTEAFF. The gene calls are TRBV9 and TRBJ1-1; tentatively, D is TRBD1 (5 bases). V was cut by 1 base and J by 4 bases, with 11 bases left in between. This CDR3 spans 14 amino acids. Germline CDR1 reads SGDLS; CDR2 reads YYNGEE.

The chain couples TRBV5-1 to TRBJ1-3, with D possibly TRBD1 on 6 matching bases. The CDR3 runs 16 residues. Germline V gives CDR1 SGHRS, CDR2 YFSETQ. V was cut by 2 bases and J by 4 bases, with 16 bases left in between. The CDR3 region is CASSLQGEARGNTIYF. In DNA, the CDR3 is TGCGCCAGCAGCTTACAGGGAGAGGCGCGCGGAAACACCATATATTTT.

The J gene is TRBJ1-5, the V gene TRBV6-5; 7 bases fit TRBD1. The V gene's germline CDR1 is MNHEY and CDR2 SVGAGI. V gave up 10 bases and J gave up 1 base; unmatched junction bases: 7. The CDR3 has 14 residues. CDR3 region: CATRGGLSNQPQHF. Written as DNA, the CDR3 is TGTGCCACCAGGGGGGGCCTGAGCAATCAGCCCCAGCATTTT.

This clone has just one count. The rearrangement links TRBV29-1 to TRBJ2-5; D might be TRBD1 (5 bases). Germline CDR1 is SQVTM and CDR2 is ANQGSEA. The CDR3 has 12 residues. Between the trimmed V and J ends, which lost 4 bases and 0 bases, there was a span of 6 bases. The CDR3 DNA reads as TGCAGCGTTGGACAGCACCAAGAGACCCAGTACTTC. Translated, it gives CSVGQHQETQYF.

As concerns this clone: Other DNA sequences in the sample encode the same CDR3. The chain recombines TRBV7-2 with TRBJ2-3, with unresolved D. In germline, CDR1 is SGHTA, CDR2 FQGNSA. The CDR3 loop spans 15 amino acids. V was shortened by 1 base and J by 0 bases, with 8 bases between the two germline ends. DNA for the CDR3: TGTGCCAGCAGCTTAGTGCTGGGGAGCACAGATACGCAGTATTTT. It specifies CASSLVLGSTDTQYF.

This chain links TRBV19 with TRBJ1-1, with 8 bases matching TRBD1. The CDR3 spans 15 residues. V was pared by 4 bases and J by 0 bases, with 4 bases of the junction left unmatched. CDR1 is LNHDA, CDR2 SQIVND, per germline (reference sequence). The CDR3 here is CASSRGQVMNTEAFF. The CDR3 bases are TGTGCCAGTAGTAGGGGACAGGTCATGAACACTGAAGCTTTCTTT.

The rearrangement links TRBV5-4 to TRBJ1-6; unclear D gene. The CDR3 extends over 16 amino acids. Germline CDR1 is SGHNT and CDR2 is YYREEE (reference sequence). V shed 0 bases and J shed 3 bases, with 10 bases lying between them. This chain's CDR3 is CASSLEPNNYNSPLHF. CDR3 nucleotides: TGTGCCAGCAGCTTGGAACCGAATAACTATAATTCACCCCTCCACTTT.

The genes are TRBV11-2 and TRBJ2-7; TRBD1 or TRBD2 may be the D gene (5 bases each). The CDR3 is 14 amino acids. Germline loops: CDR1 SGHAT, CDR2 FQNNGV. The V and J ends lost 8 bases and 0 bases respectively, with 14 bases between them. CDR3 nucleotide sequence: TGTGCCAGCGTAAACCGGGACGTCTCCTACGAGCAGTACTTC. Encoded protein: CASVNRDVSYEQYF.